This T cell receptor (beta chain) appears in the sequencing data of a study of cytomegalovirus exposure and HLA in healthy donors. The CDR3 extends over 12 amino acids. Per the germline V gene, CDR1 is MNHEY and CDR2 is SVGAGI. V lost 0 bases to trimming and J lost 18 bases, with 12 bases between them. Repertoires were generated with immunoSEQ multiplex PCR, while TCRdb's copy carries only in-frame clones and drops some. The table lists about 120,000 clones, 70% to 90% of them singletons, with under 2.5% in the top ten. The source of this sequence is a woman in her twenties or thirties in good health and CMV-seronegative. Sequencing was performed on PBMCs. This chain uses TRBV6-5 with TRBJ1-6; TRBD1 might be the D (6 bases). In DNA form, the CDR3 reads TGTGCCAGCAGTTACTCGCCAGGGGCCCCCCACTTT. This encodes CASSYSPGAPHF.